The table lists the clone carrying this T cell receptor beta chain with many counts. At one of its ends the junction is not consistent with the germline gene, which may arise from a read error. The data are from a study of regulatory T cells in long-lasting Graves disease. For TCR beta, libraries came from iRepertoire HTBI primers and Arm-PCR of CDR3 regions. TCRdb itself ran the multiplex PCR reads through MiXCR, one entry per CDR3 protein. The table records roughly 400,000 distinct CDR3 sequences, 20% to 25% of them present only once. Stated time point: persistent/refractory GD, antithyroid drugs over 5 years with positive TRAb. RNA extracted from PBMCs served as the sequencing template. The sequence was collected from a female donor with Graves disease. Specimen: peripheral blood mononuclear cells (PBMCs), collected when the disease was refractory, from a patient treated with antithyroid drugs.

CDR3 loop: CATSFTGATGELFF. The CDR3, as DNA: TGCGCCACCAGCTTCACGGGGGCGACCGGGGAGCTGTTTTTT. The V gene is TRBV5-1, the J gene TRBJ2-2, with D possibly being TRBD1 or TRBD2 (6 bases each). This CDR3 contains 14 residues. Germline lookup yields CDR1 SGHRS and CDR2 YFSETQ.